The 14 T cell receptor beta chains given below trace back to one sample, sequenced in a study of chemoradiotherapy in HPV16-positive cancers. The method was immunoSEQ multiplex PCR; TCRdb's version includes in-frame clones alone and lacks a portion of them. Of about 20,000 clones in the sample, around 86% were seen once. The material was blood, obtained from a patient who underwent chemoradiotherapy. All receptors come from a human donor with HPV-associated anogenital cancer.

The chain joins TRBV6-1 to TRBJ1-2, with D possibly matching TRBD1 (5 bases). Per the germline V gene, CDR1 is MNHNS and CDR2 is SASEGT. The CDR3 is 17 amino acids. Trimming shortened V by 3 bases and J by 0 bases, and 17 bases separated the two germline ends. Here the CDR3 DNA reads TGTGCCAGCAGTGACGCGGGACCCGCCGCCTCTAACTATGGCTACACCTTC. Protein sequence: CASSDAGPAASNYGYTF.

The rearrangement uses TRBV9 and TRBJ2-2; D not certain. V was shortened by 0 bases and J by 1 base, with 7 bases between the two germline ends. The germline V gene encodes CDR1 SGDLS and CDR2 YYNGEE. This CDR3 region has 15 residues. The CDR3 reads CASSVVAGNTGELFF. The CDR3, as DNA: TGTGCCAGCAGCGTAGTAGCAGGGAACACCGGGGAGCTGTTTTTT.

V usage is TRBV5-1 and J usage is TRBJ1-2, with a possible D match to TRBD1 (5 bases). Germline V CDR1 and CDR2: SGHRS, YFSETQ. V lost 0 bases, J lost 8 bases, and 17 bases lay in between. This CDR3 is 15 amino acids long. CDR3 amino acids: CASSLVLGDWSGYTF. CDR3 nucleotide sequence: TGCGCCAGCAGCTTGGTGTTGGGGGATTGGAGCGGCTACACCTTC.

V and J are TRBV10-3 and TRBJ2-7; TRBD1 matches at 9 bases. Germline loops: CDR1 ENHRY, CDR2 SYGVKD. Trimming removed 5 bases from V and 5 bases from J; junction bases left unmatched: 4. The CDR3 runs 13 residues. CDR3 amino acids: CAISYRDRDEQYF. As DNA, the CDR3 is TGTGCCATCAGTTACCGGGACAGGGACGAGCAGTACTTC.

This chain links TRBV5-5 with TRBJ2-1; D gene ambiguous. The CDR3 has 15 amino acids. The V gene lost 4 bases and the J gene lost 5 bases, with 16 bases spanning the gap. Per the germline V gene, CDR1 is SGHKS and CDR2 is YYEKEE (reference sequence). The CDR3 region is CASSPDTVRNNEQFF. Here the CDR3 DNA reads TGTGCCAGCAGCCCTGACACCGTCCGTAACAATGAGCAGTTCTTC.

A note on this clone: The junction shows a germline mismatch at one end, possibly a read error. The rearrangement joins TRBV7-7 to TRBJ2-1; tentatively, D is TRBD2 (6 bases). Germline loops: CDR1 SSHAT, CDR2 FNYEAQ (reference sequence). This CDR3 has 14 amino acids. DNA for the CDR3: TGTGCTAGCAGCTTATCCTCGGGACTGGCTGAGCAGTTCTTC. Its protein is CASSLSSGLAEQFF. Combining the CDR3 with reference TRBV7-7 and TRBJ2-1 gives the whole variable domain GAGVSQSPRYKVTKRGQDVTLRCDPISSHATLYWYQQALGQGPEFLTYFNYEAQPDKSGLPSDRFSAERPEGSISTLTIQRTEQRDSAMYRCASSLSSGLAEQFFGPGTRLTVL.

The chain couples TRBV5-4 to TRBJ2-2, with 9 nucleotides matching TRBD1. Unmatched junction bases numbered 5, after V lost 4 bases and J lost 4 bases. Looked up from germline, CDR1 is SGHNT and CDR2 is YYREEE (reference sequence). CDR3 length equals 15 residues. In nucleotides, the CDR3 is TGTGCCAGCAGCCGACAGGGGGAGGGCACCGGGGAGCTGTTTTTT. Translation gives CASSRQGEGTGELFF.

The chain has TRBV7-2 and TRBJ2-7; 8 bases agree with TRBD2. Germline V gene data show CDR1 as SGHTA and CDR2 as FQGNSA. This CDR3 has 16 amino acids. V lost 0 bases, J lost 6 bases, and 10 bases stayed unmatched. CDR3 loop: CASSLAGSGGWIEQYF. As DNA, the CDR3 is TGTGCCAGCAGCTTAGCGGGATCGGGGGGGTGGATCGAGCAGTACTTC.

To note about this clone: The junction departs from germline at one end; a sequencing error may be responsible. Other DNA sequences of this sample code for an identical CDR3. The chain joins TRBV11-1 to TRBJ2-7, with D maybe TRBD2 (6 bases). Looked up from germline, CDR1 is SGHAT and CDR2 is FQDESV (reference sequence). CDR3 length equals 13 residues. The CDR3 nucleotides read TGTGCCAGCAGCTTAGTAAAGGACGCGGGGCTCCTCTTC. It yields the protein CASSLVKDAGLLF.

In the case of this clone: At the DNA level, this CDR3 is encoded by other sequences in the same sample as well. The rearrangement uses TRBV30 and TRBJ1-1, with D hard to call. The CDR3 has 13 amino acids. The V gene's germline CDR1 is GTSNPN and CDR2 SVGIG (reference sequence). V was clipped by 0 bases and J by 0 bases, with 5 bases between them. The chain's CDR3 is CAWSVTLNTEAFF. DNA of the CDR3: TGTGCCTGGAGTGTGACACTGAACACTGAAGCTTTCTTT.

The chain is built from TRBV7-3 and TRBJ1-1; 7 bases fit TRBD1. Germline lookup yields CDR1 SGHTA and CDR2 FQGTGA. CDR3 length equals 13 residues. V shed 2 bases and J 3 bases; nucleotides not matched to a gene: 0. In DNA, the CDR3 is TGTGCCAGCAGCTTAGACAGGGACACTGAAGCTTTCTTT. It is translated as CASSLDRDTEAFF.

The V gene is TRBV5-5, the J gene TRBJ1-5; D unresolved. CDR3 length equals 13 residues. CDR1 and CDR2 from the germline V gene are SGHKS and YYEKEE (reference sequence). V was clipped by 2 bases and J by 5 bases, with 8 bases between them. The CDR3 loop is CASSFGGDQPQHF. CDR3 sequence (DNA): TGTGCCAGCAGCTTCGGTGGGGATCAGCCCCAGCATTTT.

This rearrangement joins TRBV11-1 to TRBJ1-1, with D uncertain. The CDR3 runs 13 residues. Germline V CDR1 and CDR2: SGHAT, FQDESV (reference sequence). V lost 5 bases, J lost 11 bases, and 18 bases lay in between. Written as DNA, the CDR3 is TGTGCCAGCAGCCGAGTCGGGGTTGTGAAGGCTTTCTTT. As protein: CASSRVGVVKAFF.

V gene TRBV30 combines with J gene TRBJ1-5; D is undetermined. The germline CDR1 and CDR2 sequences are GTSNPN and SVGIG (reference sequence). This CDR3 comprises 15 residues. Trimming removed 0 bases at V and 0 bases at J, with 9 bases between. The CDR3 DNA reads TGTGCCTGGAGTGTACGCGGGTCTAGCAATCAGCCCCAGCATTTT. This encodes CAWSVRGSSNQPQHF.